One sample yielded the 6 T cell receptor beta chains listed below, sequenced in a study of CD8 T cells in Susac syndrome (dated by TCRdb to about 2019). The library was built by means of the immunoSEQ multiplex PCR assay. RNA was extracted using the RNeasy kit, and roughly 0.5 to 1 microgram was reverse transcribed with random hexamers. TCRdb trimmed public reads at Q25 via fastp, called clones via MiXCR and kept in-frame beta chains. Entries that share a CDR3 protein sequence are merged under the most common genes and DNA. For this sample there are about 240,000 distinct CDR3 sequences; about 96% appear just once. The top ten clonotypes cover about 0.1% of the sample. Sequencing was carried out using CD4+ T cells from PBMCs. The origin of the receptors is a human donor with Susac syndrome.

V gene TRBV21-1 combines with J gene TRBJ2-3; TRBD1 was called by the table and not checked on the DNA. TRBV21-1 is given as a pseudogene. This CDR3 region has 12 residues. CDR3 DNA sequence: TGTGCCAGCAGCAACCGGGGAGATACGCAGTATTTT. Protein product: CASSNRGDTQYF.

The chain joins TRBV11-2 to TRBJ1-3; D uncertain. Trimming took off 0 bases at V and 6 bases at J, with 9 bases between the two ends. Per the germline V gene, CDR1 is SGHAT and CDR2 is FQNNGV. This CDR3 comprises 14 residues. CDR3 amino acids: CASSLEAVVNTIYF. CDR3 nucleotides: TGTGCCAGCAGCTTAGAGGCAGTGGTAAACACCATATATTTT.

The chain couples TRBV12-3 or TRBV12-4 to TRBJ2-3; the D is unclear. There are 12 residues in the CDR3. Trimming took 6 bases from V and 2 from J, leaving 6 bases between them. DNA of the CDR3: TGTGCCAGCAGCTTATACACAGATACGCAGTATTTT. Its protein is CASSLYTDTQYF.

The chain has TRBV28 and TRBJ2-7; 9 bases fit TRBD1. The CDR3 spans 16 residues. Looked up from germline, CDR1 is MDHEN and CDR2 is SYDVKM. J lost 2 bases, V lost 5 bases, and 10 bases had no gene match. The CDR3 here is CASSISPGTGTYEQYF. CDR3 coding DNA: TGTGCCAGCAGTATCTCCCCCGGGACAGGGACCTACGAGCAGTACTTC.

The DNA for the CDR3 is TGCAGTGCTTACCGGGACAGGGACTCGTACGAGCAGTACTTC. The encoded protein is CSAYRDRDSYEQYF. This rearrangement joins TRBV20-1 to TRBJ2-7, with TRBD1 identical over 9 bases. The CDR3 totals 14 residues. The V segment lost 5 bases and the J segment 4 bases; nucleotides outside the gene matches: 9. The germline V gene encodes CDR1 DFQATT and CDR2 SNEGSKA (reference sequence).

The gene calls are TRBV3-1 and TRBJ1-1; D gene unclear. This CDR3 comprises 12 residues. Trimming removed 0 bases at V and 5 bases at J, with 4 bases between. CDR1 and CDR2 from the germline V gene are LGHDT and YNNKEL (reference sequence). CDR3 residues: CASSQDRTEAFF. CDR3 nucleotide sequence: TGTGCCAGCAGCCAAGACCGAACTGAAGCTTTCTTT. The complete variable domain, with remaining parts taken from reference TRBV3-1 and TRBJ1-1, reads DTAVSQTPKYLVTQMGNDKSIKCEQNLGHDTMYWYKQDSKKFLKIMFSYNNKELIINETVPNRFSPKSPDKAHLNLHINSLELGDSAVYFCASSQDRTEAFFGQGTRLTVV.